The sequence of this T cell receptor (beta chain) was determined in a study of T-cell memory formation after mild COVID-19. TCRdb itself ran the 5' RACE reads through MiXCR, one entry per CDR3 protein. This sample has approximately 290,000 distinct CDR3 sequences; approximately 8% occur once, and the top ten carry approximately 23%. This clonotype was seen only a few times. What it recognizes is unknown. Study-wide results and caveats: For second-wave clones that peaked at day 37, SARS-CoV-2 specificity went unverified.

Trimming cost V 6 bases and J 5 bases, with 19 bases left between them. The CDR3 sequence is 15 residues long. Material for sequencing was PBMCs or a T cell subset sorted from them (not recorded which). The chain links TRBV12-3 or TRBV12-4 to TRBJ1-1, with D hard to call. This TCR was sampled from a man aged 18 to 30 who had mild COVID-19 (a few samples of this study predate the infection). Cell type and time point are not known. The CDR3: CASSPVIILGTEAFF. The CDR3 coding sequence is TGTGCCAGCAGCCCGGTGATTATATTGGGGACTGAAGCTTTCTTT.